This paragraph reports one T cell receptor beta chain. Antigen unknown. This sample is part of a study of cytomegalovirus exposure and HLA in healthy donors. At the level of the study: Early released data had about 85 million unique TCRs, all coming from HLA-typed donors.

The PCR had 60 Vbeta and 13 Jbeta primers. Clones were sequenced by immunoSEQ multiplex PCR, and TCRdb holds only the in-frame ones, with some missing. The sample carries approximately 280,000 clones, about 90% recorded once. General study points: A missense DCLRE1C variant was associated with V- and J-gene trimming of TCR beta chains in a later analysis, and an independent cohort replicated the association. Of the V segments, some could not be distinguished, including TRBV6-2 and TRBV6-3, and were excluded.

This CDR3 has 13 amino acids. The germline gives CDR1 LNHDA, CDR2 SQIVND (reference sequence). V lost 5 bases, J lost 5 bases, and 10 bases lay in between. The chain couples TRBV19 to TRBJ2-1; D might be TRBD1 (6 bases). Sequencing used PBMCs. This clonotype was obtained from a woman between 18 and 29 years old in good health and CMV-seronegative. CDR3 nucleotide sequence: TGTGCCAGTAGTGAGACAGGAGACAATGAGCAGTTCTTC. Protein sequence: CASSETGDNEQFF.